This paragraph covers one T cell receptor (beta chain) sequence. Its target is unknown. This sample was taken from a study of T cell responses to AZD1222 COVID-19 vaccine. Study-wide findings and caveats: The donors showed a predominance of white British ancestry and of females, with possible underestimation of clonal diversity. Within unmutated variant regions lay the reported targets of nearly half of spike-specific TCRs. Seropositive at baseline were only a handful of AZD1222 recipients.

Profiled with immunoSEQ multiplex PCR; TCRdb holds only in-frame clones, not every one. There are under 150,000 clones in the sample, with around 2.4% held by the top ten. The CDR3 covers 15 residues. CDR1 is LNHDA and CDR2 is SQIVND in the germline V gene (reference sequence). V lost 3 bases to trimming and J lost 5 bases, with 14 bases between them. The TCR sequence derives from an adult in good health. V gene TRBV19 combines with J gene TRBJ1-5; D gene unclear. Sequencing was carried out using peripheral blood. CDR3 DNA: TGTGCCAGTAGTATCCAGCAGACATGGGATCAGCCCCAGCATTTT. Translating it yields CASSIQQTWDQPQHF.